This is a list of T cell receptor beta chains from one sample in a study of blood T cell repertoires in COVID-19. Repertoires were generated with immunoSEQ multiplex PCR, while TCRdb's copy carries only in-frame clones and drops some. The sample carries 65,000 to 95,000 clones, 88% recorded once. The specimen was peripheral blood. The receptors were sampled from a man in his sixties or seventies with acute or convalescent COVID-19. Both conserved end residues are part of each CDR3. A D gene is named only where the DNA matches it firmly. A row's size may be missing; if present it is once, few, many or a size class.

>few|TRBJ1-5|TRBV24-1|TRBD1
CATSGTAGNSNQPQHF
TGTGCCACCAGCGGGACAGCCGGAAATAGCAATCAGCCCCAGCATTTT
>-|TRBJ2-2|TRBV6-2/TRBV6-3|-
CASSRQDPGELFF
TGTGCCAGCAGTCGACAGGACCCCGGGGAGCTGTTTTTT
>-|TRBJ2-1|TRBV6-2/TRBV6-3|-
CASSYSFQVLGNEQFF
TGTGCCAGCAGTTACTCTTTCCAGGTACTTGGCAATGAGCAGTTCTTC
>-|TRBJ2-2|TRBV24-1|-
CATSDTTAVNTGELFF
TGTGCCACCAGTGATACGACAGCCGTGAACACCGGGGAGCTGTTTTTT
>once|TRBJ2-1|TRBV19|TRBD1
CASSIGTASNEQFF
TGTGCCAGTAGTATTGGGACAGCATCTAATGAGCAGTTCTTC
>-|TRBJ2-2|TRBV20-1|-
CSASGQLNTGELFF
TGCAGTGCTAGTGGACAGCTTAACACCGGGGAGCTGTTTTTT
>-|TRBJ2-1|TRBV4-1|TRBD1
CASSQDASDAGGSLRQFF
TGCGCCAGCAGCCAAGATGCAAGTGATGCAGGGGGCTCTTTACGGCAGTTCTTC
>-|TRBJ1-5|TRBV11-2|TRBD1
CASSLGGQVGNQPQHF
TGTGCCAGCAGCTTAGGGGGACAGGTAGGGAATCAGCCCCAGCATTTT
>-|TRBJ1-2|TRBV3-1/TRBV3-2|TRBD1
CASSQGKGQTNYGYTF
TGTGCCAGCAGCCAAGGAAAGGGACAGACTAACTATGGCTACACCTTC
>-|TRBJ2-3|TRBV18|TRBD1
CASSPPVGTGTDTQYF
TGTGCCAGCTCGCCACCAGTCGGGACAGGGACAGATACGCAGTATTTT
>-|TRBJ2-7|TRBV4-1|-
CASSQTGAGYEQYF
TGCGCCAGCAGCCAAACGGGAGCGGGCTACGAGCAGTACTTC
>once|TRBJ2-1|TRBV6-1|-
CASSELGKTNEQFF
TGTGCCAGCAGTGAGTTGGGCAAGACCAATGAGCAGTTCTTC
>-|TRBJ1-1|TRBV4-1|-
CASSQDTLRANTEAFF
TGCGCCAGCAGCCAAGACACGTTGCGGGCAAACACTGAAGCTTTCTTT
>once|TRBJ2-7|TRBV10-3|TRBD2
CAISEMASGSFYEQYF
TGTGCCATCAGTGAGATGGCTAGCGGGAGCTTCTACGAGCAGTACTTC
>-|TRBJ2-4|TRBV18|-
CASSPAIGVKNIQYF
TGTGCCAGCTCCCCTGCCATCGGGGTAAAAAACATTCAGTACTTC
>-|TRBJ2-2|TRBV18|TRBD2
CASSPLSGTNTGELFF
TGTGCCAGCTCACCACTAAGCGGGACGAACACCGGGGAGCTGTTTTTT
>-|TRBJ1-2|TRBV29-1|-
CSVDVWGGYGYTF
TGCAGCGTTGACGTATGGGGGGGCTATGGCTACACCTTC
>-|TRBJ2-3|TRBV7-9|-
CASSLTGIYSTDTQYF
TGTGCCAGCAGCTTAACAGGGATCTATAGCACAGATACGCAGTATTTT
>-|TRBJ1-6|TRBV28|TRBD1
CASSFSKGTANNSPLHF
TGTGCCAGCAGTTTCTCAAAGGGGACAGCGAATAATTCACCCCTCCACTTT
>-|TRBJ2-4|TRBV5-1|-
CASSLDRDTAKNIQYF
TGCGCCAGCAGCTTGGACAGGGATACAGCCAAAAACATTCAGTACTTC
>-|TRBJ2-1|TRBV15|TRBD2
CATSRETSGSAGGEQFF
TGTGCCACCAGCAGAGAAACTAGCGGGAGTGCAGGGGGTGAGCAGTTCTTC
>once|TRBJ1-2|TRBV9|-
CASSVAQRRDGYTF
TGTGCCAGCAGCGTAGCTCAGCGACGGGATGGCTACACCTTC
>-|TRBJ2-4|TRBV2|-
CASSPGGLGIGKNIQYF
TGTGCCAGCAGTCCGGGGGGCCTGGGTATCGGCAAAAACATTCAGTACTTC
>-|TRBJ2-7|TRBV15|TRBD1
CATTRLGQDSFEQYF
TGTGCCACCACAAGGTTGGGACAGGATAGTTTCGAGCAGTACTTC
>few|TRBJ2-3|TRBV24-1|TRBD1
CATSDGRFGTGALTQYF
TGTGCCACCAGTGATGGTCGGTTTGGGACAGGGGCATTAACGCAGTATTTT
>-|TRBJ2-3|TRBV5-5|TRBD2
CASSLSSGSSDTQYF
TGTGCCAGCAGCTTGTCTAGCGGGAGTTCAGATACGCAGTATTTT
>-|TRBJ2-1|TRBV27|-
CASSLERSGVGYNEQFF
TGTGCCAGCAGTTTAGAGAGGTCAGGGGTGGGGTACAATGAGCAGTTCTTC
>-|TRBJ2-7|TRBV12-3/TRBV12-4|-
CASSFSRQDRQYF
TGTGCCAGCAGTTTCAGTCGCCAGGACAGGCAGTACTTC
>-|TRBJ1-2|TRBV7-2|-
CASSLKVGQGYGYTF
TGTGCCAGCAGCTTAAAAGTGGGGCAGGGCTATGGCTACACCTTC